Listed below are T cell receptor beta chains from one sample, sequenced in a study of T cells in Graves' hyperthyroidism and ophthalmopathy. MiXCR, applied by TCRdb to the multiplex PCR reads, yields one record per CDR3 protein. In the table there are around 370,000 distinct CDR3 sequences, less than 20% of which are singletons. Sample: blood. The receptors shown here come from a man between 18 and 35 years old with Graves' ophthalmopathy. The CDR3 runs from the conserved cysteine through the conserved F or W. Fields, in order: clone size, V gene, D gene, J gene, CDR3 protein, CDR3 DNA. D genes are given only for firm matches. Size values are once, few and many counts, or a class for expanded clones, and some rows have none.

clone_size: many; v_call: TRBV5-1; d_call: .; j_call: TRBJ2-1; cdr3_aa: CASSYSYNEQFF; cdr3_nt: TGCGCCAGCAGCTATTCCTACAATGAGCAGTTCTTC
clone_size: many; v_call: TRBV7-9; d_call: .; j_call: TRBJ1-1; cdr3_aa: CASSRLDGGGEAFF; cdr3_nt: TGTGCCAGCAGCCGTTTGGACGGTGGGGGTGAAGCTTTCTTT
clone_size: many; v_call: TRBV20-1; d_call: .; j_call: TRBJ1-1; cdr3_aa: CSPGRGLSTEAFF; cdr3_nt: TGCAGTCCCGGAAGGGGATTATCCACTGAAGCTTTCTTT
clone_size: .; v_call: TRBV6-1; d_call: TRBD2; j_call: TRBJ2-3; cdr3_aa: CASSERWLAGGPGDTQYF; cdr3_nt: TGTGCCAGCAGTGAACGGTGGCTAGCGGGAGGGCCCGGAGATACGCAGTATTTT
clone_size: .; v_call: TRBV11-2; d_call: .; j_call: TRBJ2-2; cdr3_aa: CASSLVRAGELFF; cdr3_nt: TGTGCCAGCAGCCTAGTTAGGGCGGGGGAGCTGTTTTTT
clone_size: many; v_call: TRBV29-1; d_call: .; j_call: TRBJ1-1; cdr3_aa: CSVEGQEGTEAFF; cdr3_nt: TGCAGCGTTGAAGGCCAGGAGGGCACTGAAGCTTTCTTT
clone_size: many; v_call: TRBV2; d_call: .; j_call: TRBJ2-2; cdr3_aa: CASSEVGNTGELFF; cdr3_nt: TGTGCCAGCAGTGAAGTCGGAAACACCGGGGAGCTGTTTTTT
clone_size: few; v_call: TRBV2; d_call: TRBD2; j_call: TRBJ2-1; cdr3_aa: CASSESSGGRGEQFF; cdr3_nt: TGTGCCAGCAGTGAGTCCAGCGGGGGGCGGGGTGAGCAGTTCTTC
clone_size: many; v_call: TRBV3-1; d_call: .; j_call: TRBJ2-2; cdr3_aa: CASRDSGTNTGELFF; cdr3_nt: TGTGCCAGCAGGGATTCCGGGACTAACACCGGGGAGCTGTTTTTT
clone_size: .; v_call: TRBV15; d_call: TRBD1; j_call: TRBJ1-1; cdr3_aa: CATSTDYRGGAFF; cdr3_nt: TGTGCCACCAGCACCGACTACAGGGGTGGGGCTTTCTTT
clone_size: many; v_call: TRBV6-1; d_call: TRBD2; j_call: TRBJ2-3; cdr3_aa: CASSYNGGASDTQYF; cdr3_nt: TGTGCCAGCAGTTATAACGGGGGGGCGAGCGATACGCAGTATTTT
clone_size: many; v_call: TRBV5-1; d_call: .; j_call: TRBJ1-1; cdr3_aa: CASSQGLSGNTEAFF; cdr3_nt: TGCGCCAGTTCGCAGGGGCTTTCGGGAAACACTGAAGCTTTCTTT
clone_size: few; v_call: TRBV20-1; d_call: TRBD2; j_call: TRBJ2-5; cdr3_aa: CSAGTTSGGKYF; cdr3_nt: TGCAGTGCTGGCACTACTAGCGGGGGGAAGTACTTC
clone_size: many; v_call: TRBV3-1; d_call: .; j_call: TRBJ1-1; cdr3_aa: CASSQDIGAEAFF; cdr3_nt: TGTGCCAGCAGCCAAGATATTGGCGCTGAAGCTTTCTTT
clone_size: .; v_call: TRBV29-1; d_call: .; j_call: TRBJ2-2; cdr3_aa: CSVWTGPNTGELFF; cdr3_nt: TGCAGCGTTTGGACTGGGCCGAACACCGGGGAGCTGTTTTTT
clone_size: many; v_call: TRBV20-1; d_call: .; j_call: TRBJ1-1; cdr3_aa: CSAKKDRNTEAFF; cdr3_nt: TGCAGTGCTAAAAAGGACCGGAACACTGAAGCTTTCTTT
clone_size: .; v_call: TRBV11-2; d_call: TRBD2; j_call: TRBJ2-1; cdr3_aa: CASSSLAGGLEQFF; cdr3_nt: TGTGCCAGCAGCTCACTAGCGGGGGGCCTTGAGCAGTTCTTC
clone_size: .; v_call: TRBV5-5; d_call: TRBD2; j_call: TRBJ2-7; cdr3_aa: CASSTTGTSIGEQYF; cdr3_nt: TGTGCCAGCAGCACTACCGGGACTAGTATCGGTGAGCAGTACTTC
clone_size: .; v_call: TRBV7-8; d_call: TRBD1; j_call: TRBJ2-1; cdr3_aa: CASSLPTGGWEQFF; cdr3_nt: TGTGCCAGCAGCTTGCCGACAGGGGGCTGGGAGCAGTTCTTC
clone_size: few; v_call: TRBV12-3/TRBV12-4; d_call: TRBD1; j_call: TRBJ2-1; cdr3_aa: CASLQGGSHNEQFF; cdr3_nt: TGTGCCAGCCTCCAAGGGGGCTCTCACAATGAGCAGTTCTTC
clone_size: many; v_call: TRBV11-1; d_call: TRBD2; j_call: TRBJ2-1; cdr3_aa: CASSRLAGGPNEQFF; cdr3_nt: TGTGCCAGCAGCCGACTAGCGGGGGGGCCCAATGAGCAGTTCTTC
clone_size: many; v_call: TRBV5-1; d_call: TRBD1; j_call: TRBJ1-6; cdr3_aa: CASSATGGSNSPLHF; cdr3_nt: TGCGCCAGCAGCGCTACAGGGGGGAGTAATTCACCCCTCCACTTT
clone_size: few; v_call: TRBV10-3; d_call: .; j_call: TRBJ1-6; cdr3_aa: CAIGATADNSPLHF; cdr3_nt: TGTGCCATCGGGGCGACAGCAGATAATTCACCCCTCCACTTT
clone_size: .; v_call: TRBV27; d_call: .; j_call: TRBJ1-5; cdr3_aa: CASSFDRDQPQHF; cdr3_nt: TGTGCCAGCAGTTTTGACAGAGATCAGCCCCAGCATTTT
clone_size: many; v_call: TRBV7-2; d_call: TRBD1; j_call: TRBJ2-1; cdr3_aa: CASSLFGQGVNEQFF; cdr3_nt: TGTGCCAGCAGCTTATTTGGACAGGGGGTGAATGAGCAGTTCTTC
clone_size: many; v_call: TRBV2; d_call: TRBD2; j_call: TRBJ2-1; cdr3_aa: CASSDGYWVAGGWNEQFF; cdr3_nt: TGTGCCAGCAGTGACGGTTATTGGGTAGCGGGAGGGTGGAATGAGCAGTTCTTC
clone_size: many; v_call: TRBV2; d_call: .; j_call: TRBJ2-2; cdr3_aa: CASSARDFTGELFF; cdr3_nt: TGTGCCAGCAGTGCCCGGGACTTCACCGGGGAGCTGTTTTTT
clone_size: many; v_call: TRBV2; d_call: .; j_call: TRBJ2-7; cdr3_aa: CASIHDSYEQYF; cdr3_nt: TGTGCCAGCATCCACGACAGTTACGAGCAGTACTTC
clone_size: many; v_call: TRBV10-3; d_call: TRBD1; j_call: TRBJ1-2; cdr3_aa: CAIKGAANYGYTF; cdr3_nt: TGTGCCATCAAGGGGGCGGCTAACTATGGCTACACCTTC
clone_size: few; v_call: TRBV29-1; d_call: .; j_call: TRBJ1-1; cdr3_aa: CSVPKGAGQDTEAFF; cdr3_nt: TGCAGCGTCCCGAAGGGTGCAGGGCAGGACACTGAAGCTTTCTTT
clone_size: .; v_call: TRBV12-3/TRBV12-4; d_call: .; j_call: TRBJ1-2; cdr3_aa: CASSQGPNYGYTF; cdr3_nt: TGTGCCAGCAGTCAGGGGCCTAACTATGGCTACACCTTC
clone_size: .; v_call: TRBV3-1; d_call: .; j_call: TRBJ2-7; cdr3_aa: CASSQGSGSFYEQYF; cdr3_nt: TGTGCCAGCAGCCAAGGGTCCGGAAGCTTCTACGAGCAGTACTTC
clone_size: many; v_call: TRBV7-2; d_call: TRBD2; j_call: TRBJ2-1; cdr3_aa: CASSLGYSGGVSYNEQFF; cdr3_nt: TGTGCCAGCAGCTTAGGATATAGCGGGGGAGTCTCCTACAATGAGCAGTTCTTC
clone_size: many; v_call: TRBV18; d_call: .; j_call: TRBJ2-5; cdr3_aa: CASSREQETQYF; cdr3_nt: TGTGCCAGCTCACGGGAACAAGAGACCCAGTACTTC
clone_size: many; v_call: TRBV11-1; d_call: .; j_call: TRBJ2-3; cdr3_aa: CASSLAEGTTDTQYF; cdr3_nt: TGTGCCAGCAGCTTAGCGGAGGGGACCACAGATACGCAGTATTTT
clone_size: many; v_call: TRBV12-3/TRBV12-4; d_call: TRBD1; j_call: TRBJ1-3; cdr3_aa: CASSFKGAAGNTIYF; cdr3_nt: TGTGCCAGCAGTTTCAAGGGGGCGGCAGGAAACACCATATATTTT
clone_size: once; v_call: TRBV2; d_call: .; j_call: TRBJ1-5; cdr3_aa: CASNPTRAEYNQPQHF; cdr3_nt: TGTGCCAGCAACCCCACGAGGGCAGAATACAATCAGCCCCAGCATTTT